This T cell receptor (beta chain) was documented in a study of T cell repertoires in cytomegalovirus infection. Across the whole study: It was the public TCR beta signatures that indicated both CMV infection and matching HLA type.

On this clonotype itself: Its antigen is not known.

TCRdb recomputed calls from the reads with MiXCR, one row per CDR3 protein. The table includes approximately 260,000 distinct CDR3 sequences, about a sixth detected once. Study results and limitations: Totalled public TCR beta family frequency picked out people who carried CMV plus the relevant HLA. In two of eight donors, the top clonotype was HLA-C-restricted CMV-specific.

This clonotype originated in a human donor in good health (CMV status not recorded). Some clones in this sample may be carry-over from other donors' samples. Sequencing was done on a sample of CD8+ T cells from PBMCs.

In DNA, the CDR3 is TGTGCCAGCAGTTTAGCGCTAACGGGGAGCGCGTACGAGCCCCAGCATTTT. Translating it yields CASSLALTGSAYEPQHF. This sequence joins TRBV12-3 or TRBV12-4 and TRBJ1-5; D call uncertain. Trimming removed 0 bases from V and 8 bases from J, with 20 bases in between. The CDR3 consists of 17 residues.